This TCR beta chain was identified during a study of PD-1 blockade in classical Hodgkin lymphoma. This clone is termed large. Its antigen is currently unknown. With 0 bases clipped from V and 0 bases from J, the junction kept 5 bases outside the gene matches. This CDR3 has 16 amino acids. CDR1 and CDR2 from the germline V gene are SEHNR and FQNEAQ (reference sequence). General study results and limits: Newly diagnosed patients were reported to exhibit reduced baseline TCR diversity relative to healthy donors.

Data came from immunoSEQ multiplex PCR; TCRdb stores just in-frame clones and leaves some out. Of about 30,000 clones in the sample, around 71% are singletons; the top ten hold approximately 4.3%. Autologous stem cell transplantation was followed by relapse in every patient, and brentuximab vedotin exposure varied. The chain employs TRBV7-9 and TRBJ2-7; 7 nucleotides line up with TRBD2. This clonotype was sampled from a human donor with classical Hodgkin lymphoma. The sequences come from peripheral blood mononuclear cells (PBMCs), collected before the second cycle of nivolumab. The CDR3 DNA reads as TGTGCCAGCAGCTTAGCGGGAGGGAGGACCTCCTACGAGCAGTACTTC. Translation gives CASSLAGGRTSYEQYF. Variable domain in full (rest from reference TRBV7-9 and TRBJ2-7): DTGVSQNPRHKITKRGQNVTFRCDPISEHNRLYWYRQTLGQGPEFLTYFQNEAQLEKSRLLSDRFSAERPKGSFSTLEIQRTEQGDSAMYLCASSLAGGRTSYEQYFGPGTRLTVT.